The 32 T cell receptor beta chains below come from one sample, sequenced in a study of blood T cells in healthy people across ages. A sample-barcoded 5' primer and a J-beta primer mix were used in a second PCR of roughly 7 to 11 cycles. TCRdb redid the calling of the 5' RACE reads with MiXCR, one entry per CDR3 protein. The table has about 500,000 distinct CDR3 sequences, 24% seen once. The same data also contributed to another study, on T cells of mothers and their children.

Sequencing was performed on blood. Receptors were obtained from a boy aged 5-17 years in good health.

The chain recombines TRBV4-1 with TRBJ2-5, with D perhaps being TRBD1 or TRBD2 (6 bases each). The J call may be in error: the DNA end matches TRBJ2-7 better. The V gene's germline CDR1 is MGHRA and CDR2 YSYEKL. This CDR3 contains 21 residues. CDR3 protein: CASSQTPGTGKPGAQAHEQYF. The CDR3 DNA follows: TGCGCCAGCAGCCAAACCCCGGGTACAGGGAAGCCGGGAGCTCAAGCCCACGAGCAGTACTTC.

Only a few counts were recorded for this clonotype. The chain recombines TRBV11-2 with TRBJ1-1; TRBD1 might be the D (5 bases). CDR1 and CDR2 from the germline V gene are SGHAT and FQNNGV. The V and J ends lost 5 bases and 5 bases respectively, with 12 bases between them. CDR3 size: 13 residues. The CDR3 here is CASSQRTGTEAFF. The CDR3 DNA reads as TGTGCCAGCAGCCAAAGAACAGGAACTGAAGCTTTCTTT.

The rearrangement joins TRBV20-1 to TRBJ2-7; D is possibly TRBD1 (6 bases). The CDR3 covers 13 residues. Germline lookup yields CDR1 DFQATT and CDR2 SNEGSKA (reference sequence). V dropped 6 bases and J dropped 0 bases, with 12 bases sitting between them. As DNA, the CDR3 is TGCAGTGCCAAGGGGGACAACTCCTACGAGCAGTACTTC. It yields the protein CSAKGDNSYEQYF.

In this sample, this clonotype turned up a few times. V usage is TRBV28 and J usage is TRBJ2-7, with 13 bases lining up with TRBD2. The CDR3 totals 14 residues. The germline CDR1 and CDR2 sequences are MDHEN and SYDVKM. V was clipped by 7 bases and J by 3 bases; unmatched bases: 3. The CDR3 sequence is CASKGLAGFYEQYF. The DNA for the CDR3 is TGTGCCAGCAAGGGACTAGCGGGGTTCTACGAGCAGTACTTC.

This clonotype was counted ten times or more. The chain links TRBV6-2 or TRBV6-3 to TRBJ2-3, with TRBD2 matching over 10 bases. The V gene's germline CDR1 is MNHEY and CDR2 SVGEGT. The V gene end was trimmed by 5 bases and the J gene end by 2 bases; junction bases not matched to a gene: 1. The CDR3 has 14 residues. CDR3 residues: CASSGLADTDTQYF. CDR3 nucleotides: TGTGCCAGCAGTGGACTAGCGGACACAGATACGCAGTATTTT.

The chain employs TRBV6-1 and TRBJ2-3; D not resolved. The CDR3 is 14 amino acids. Trimming pared 2 bases from V and 2 bases from J, leaving 8 bases between. Germline V lookup: CDR1 MNHNS, CDR2 SASEGT. The CDR3 here is CASSEKLYTDTQYF. CDR3 nucleotides: TGTGCCAGCAGTGAAAAACTTTACACAGATACGCAGTATTTT.

The V gene is TRBV7-9, the J gene TRBJ1-3, with D uncertain. The CDR3 totals 14 residues. Between the trimmed V and J ends, which lost 5 bases and 0 bases, there was a span of 8 bases. Looked up from germline, CDR1 is SEHNR and CDR2 is FQNEAQ (reference sequence). The CDR3 DNA sequence: TGTGCCAGCAGCACATTCTACTCTGGAAACACCATATATTTT. The encoded protein is CASSTFYSGNTIYF.

V and J are TRBV11-3 and TRBJ2-2; TRBD2 matches 8 bases. The length of the CDR3 is 17 residues. Germline CDR1 is SGHNT and CDR2 is YENEEA. Trimming at V came to 0 bases and at J to 4 bases, leaving 7 bases not matched to a gene. The CDR3 here is CASSLDFREGLTGELFF. CDR3 nucleotide sequence: TGTGCCAGCAGCTTAGATTTCCGGGAGGGCCTCACCGGGGAGCTGTTTTTT.

The chain recombines TRBV4-1 with TRBJ2-7; D unclear. The CDR3 runs to 13 residues. CDR1 MGHRA and CDR2 YSYEKL come from the germline V gene. The ends were cut back, 1 base at V and 6 bases at J, with 10 bases in the middle. CDR3 residues: CASSQGLGSEQYF. As DNA, the CDR3 is TGCGCCAGCAGCCAAGGGTTAGGGTCCGAGCAGTACTTC.

This clonotype came up a few times. This chain links TRBV28 with TRBJ2-3; D might be TRBD2 (6 bases). This CDR3 region has 15 residues. From germline, CDR1 is MDHEN and CDR2 SYDVKM. V was clipped by 1 base and J by 7 bases, with 15 bases between them. CDR3 region: CASSLFTEGRNTQYF. DNA of the CDR3: TGTGCCAGCAGTTTATTCACGGAGGGAAGGAATACGCAGTATTTT.

This clonotype appeared a few times. J is TRBJ2-1 and V is TRBV29-1; 11 bases line up with TRBD2. Germline V lookup: CDR1 SQVTM, CDR2 ANQGSEA. The CDR3 extends over 14 amino acids. The V segment lost 3 bases and the J segment 4 bases; nucleotides outside the gene matches: 2. The chain's CDR3 is CSVEASGRYNEQFF. DNA for the CDR3: TGCAGCGTTGAGGCTAGCGGGAGGTACAATGAGCAGTTCTTC.

The rearrangement uses TRBV6-2 or TRBV6-3 and TRBJ2-5; 9 bases map to TRBD2. The CDR3 is 15 residues long. From germline, CDR1 is MNHEY and CDR2 SVGEGT. V shed 4 bases, J shed 3 bases, and the junction held 6 bases outside the gene matches. The CDR3 bases are TGTGCCAGCAGTTCGGGAGGACTAGCGAAAGAGACCCAGTACTTC. Its translation: CASSSGGLAKETQYF.

This clonotype was seen more than once but under ten times. This sequence joins TRBV7-9 and TRBJ2-1, with D perhaps TRBD1 (5 bases). This CDR3 contains 17 residues. Germline V gene data show CDR1 as SEHNR and CDR2 as FQNEAQ (reference sequence). The V gene lost 4 bases and the J gene lost 0 bases, with 16 bases spanning the gap. The CDR3 DNA reads TGTGCCAGCAGCTCAGACATGACAGCGAGCTCCTACAATGAGCAGTTCTTC. Protein sequence: CASSSDMTASSYNEQFF.

The gene calls are TRBV3-1 and TRBJ2-3; D is unresolved. This CDR3 has 16 amino acids. The germline V gene has CDR1 LGHDT and CDR2 YNNKEL (reference sequence). V was clipped by 0 bases and J by 0 bases, with 10 bases between them. The CDR3 bases are TGTGCCAGCAGCCAAGATCCAGCAACTAGCACAGATACGCAGTATTTT. It encodes CASSQDPATSTDTQYF.

This chain links TRBV20-1 with TRBJ2-5; 7 positions match TRBD1. With the DNA end fitting TRBJ2-7 better, the J assignment may be wrong. Looked up from germline, CDR1 is DFQATT and CDR2 is SNEGSKA (reference sequence). The CDR3 length is 13 residues. For the CDR3, the DNA is TGCAGTGCTAGAGGCGAGACAGGGAACGAGCAGTACTTC. Encoded protein: CSARGETGNEQYF.

This clonotype was found many times. V is TRBV20-1 and J is TRBJ2-5, with D perhaps given as TRBD1 or TRBD2 (6 bases each). The CDR3 runs 13 residues. The germline V and J ends were trimmed by 1 base and 11 bases, with 17 bases remaining between them. CDR1 and CDR2 from the germline V gene are DFQATT and SNEGSKA (reference sequence). The CDR3 sequence: CSARVGGSGEQYF. The CDR3 DNA reads TGCAGTGCTAGAGTCGGGGGCTCCGGAGAGCAGTACTTC.

This rearrangement joins TRBV11-1 to TRBJ2-1; 9 bases match TRBD1. The CDR3 is 16 residues long. CDR1 and CDR2 (germline): SGHAT, FQDESV (reference sequence). J gave up 7 bases and V 2 bases, and 9 bases lay outside the gene matches. The CDR3 protein is CASSLMGQGLRNEQFF. In nucleotides, the CDR3 is TGTGCCAGCAGCTTAATGGGACAGGGTCTTCGGAATGAGCAGTTCTTC.

This clonotype has just a few counts. J is TRBJ1-1 and V is TRBV19; D not certain. The germline V gene encodes CDR1 LNHDA and CDR2 SQIVND (reference sequence). The CDR3 loop spans 19 amino acids. Trimming left V 5 bases short and J 6 bases short, with 31 bases between. The CDR3 DNA reads TGTGCCAGTAGTCTAATGACACCGGACGCCAAGGGTCTGTACGCTGAAGCTTTCTTT. Protein: CASSLMTPDAKGLYAEAFF.

The chain couples TRBV28 to TRBJ1-5; 7 nucleotides align to TRBD1. The germline V gene encodes CDR1 MDHEN and CDR2 SYDVKM. The CDR3 spans 16 residues. V lost 3 bases and J lost 1; bases outside the gene matches: 6. CDR3 residues: CASSLIGTASNQPQHF. CDR3 coding DNA: TGTGCCAGCAGTTTGATAGGGACAGCCAGCAATCAGCCCCAGCATTTT.

In the case of this clonotype: In this CDR3 the conserved last residue, phenylalanine or tryptophan, is missing, so a read error is likely. The rearrangement uses TRBV20-1 and TRBJ2-1; the match to TRBD2 covers 7 bases. V was pared by 0 bases and J by 9 bases, with 11 bases of the junction left unmatched. The CDR3 covers 15 residues. Germline-derived CDR1 and CDR2 are DFQATT and SNEGSKA (reference sequence). The CDR3 spells CSARDPRSGKGEQFL. CDR3 nucleotide sequence: TGCAGTGCTAGAGACCCCAGGAGCGGGAAGGGTGAGCAGTTCCTC.

The V call is TRBV2, the J call TRBJ2-1; 9 nucleotides align to TRBD1. The CDR3 extends over 18 amino acids. After removal of 7 bases from V and 1 base from J, the junction contained 14 bases not matched to a gene. Germline lookup yields CDR1 SNHLY and CDR2 FYNNEI. The CDR3 protein is CASTGGTDRGGSYNEQFF. The CDR3 nucleotides read TGTGCCAGCACCGGGGGGACGGACAGGGGAGGTTCCTACAATGAGCAGTTCTTC. Variable domain in full (rest from reference TRBV2 and TRBJ2-1): EPEVTQTPSHQVTQMGQEVILRCVPISNHLYFYWYRQILGQKVEFLVSFYNNEISEKSEIFDDQFSVERPDGSNFTLKIRSTKLEDSAMYFCASTGGTDRGGSYNEQFFGPGTRLTVL.

This clonotype was found a few times. This sequence joins TRBV11-3 and TRBJ1-1; no reliable D call. This CDR3 is 17 amino acids long. V was pared by 4 bases and J by 0 bases, with 18 bases between. In germline, CDR1 is SGHNT, CDR2 YENEEA. Here the CDR3 reads CASSSGVGSRLNTEAFF. CDR3 bases: TGTGCCAGCAGCTCCGGGGTGGGTAGCCGCCTGAACACTGAAGCTTTCTTT.

The chain's CDR3 is CASSLRGTMYEQYF. The CDR3 DNA reads TGTGCCAGCAGTTTAAGGGGTACAATGTACGAGCAGTACTTC. The chain recombines TRBV12-3 or TRBV12-4 with TRBJ2-7; D perhaps matches TRBD1 (5 bases). This CDR3 spans 14 amino acids. Trimming took off 2 bases at V and 4 bases at J, with 12 bases between the two ends.

V gene TRBV27 combines with J gene TRBJ1-4; 7 nucleotides line up with TRBD1. CDR1 and CDR2 (germline): MNHEY, SMNVEV (reference sequence). The V and J ends lost 3 bases and 6 bases, in that order; junction bases with no gene match: 7. This CDR3 has 15 amino acids. The CDR3 is CASSFRQGRDEKLFF. In DNA, the CDR3 is TGTGCCAGCAGTTTCCGACAGGGAAGAGATGAAAAACTGTTTTTT.

This clonotype came up a few times. The rearrangement joins TRBV7-9 to TRBJ2-7, with TRBD2 identical over 10 bases. Trimming removed 6 bases from V and 6 bases from J; junction bases left unmatched: 17. The CDR3 extends over 17 amino acids. Germline CDR1 is SEHNR and CDR2 is FQNEAQ (reference sequence). The CDR3 sequence is CASSHLTGIAGGSEQYF. The CDR3 DNA follows: TGTGCCAGCAGTCATCTGACTGGAATAGCGGGGGGCTCCGAGCAGTACTTC. Full variable domain (missing parts from reference TRBV7-9 and TRBJ2-7): DTGVSQNPRHKITKRGQNVTFRCDPISEHNRLYWYRQTLGQGPEFLTYFQNEAQLEKSRLLSDRFSAERPKGSFSTLEIQRTEQGDSAMYLCASSHLTGIAGGSEQYFGPGTRLTVT.

This sequence joins TRBV2 and TRBJ1-4, with a weak D call TRBD1 (5 bases). The CDR3 is 16 residues long. Germline V CDR1 and CDR2: SNHLY, FYNNEI. Trimming shortened V by 5 bases and J by 5 bases, and 18 bases separated the two germline ends. Here the CDR3 DNA reads TGTGCCAGCAGTTCCCCGGAGGGTCGGGGGAATGAAAAACTGTTTTTT. The encoded protein is CASSSPEGRGNEKLFF.

This clonotype was counted a few times. The genes are TRBV7-2 and TRBJ2-7; TRBD2 is a possible D gene (6 bases). Germline-derived CDR1 and CDR2 are SGHTA and FQGNSA. The length of the CDR3 is 14 residues. The V and J ends lost 5 bases and 4 bases respectively, with 15 bases between them. CDR3 residues: CASSESGGSYEQYF. In DNA form, the CDR3 reads TGTGCCAGCAGCGAGTCCGGGGGATCATACGAGCAGTACTTC. The full variable domain, with the rest looked up from reference TRBV7-2 and TRBJ2-7, is GAGVSQSPSNKVTEKGKDVELRCDPISGHTALYWYRQSLGQGLEFLIYFQGNSAPDKSGLPSDRFSAERTGGSVSTLTIQRTQQEDSAVYLCASSESGGSYEQYFGPGTRLTVT.

The chain joins TRBV9 to TRBJ2-4; TRBD2 matches 7 bases. CDR3 length equals 15 residues. Germline V lookup: CDR1 SGDLS, CDR2 YYNGEE. Germline trimming cut 3 bases from V and 1 base from J; bases unmatched to any gene: 4. The CDR3 DNA reads TGTGCCAGCAGCGAGGTGGGGGGGGCCAAAAACATTCAGTACTTC. Amino acid sequence: CASSEVGGAKNIQYF.

This clonotype was seen at least ten times. This chain uses TRBV7-9 with TRBJ2-5; D remains unclear. The end of the DNA fits TRBJ2-7 better, so the J call may be wrong. Germline CDR1 reads SEHNR; CDR2 reads FQNEAQ (reference sequence). This CDR3 contains 12 residues. The CDR3 DNA sequence: TGTGCCAGCAGCTTAGAGGACTACGAGCAGTACTTC. Its protein product is CASSLEDYEQYF.

The chain recombines TRBV25-1 with TRBJ2-7, with D perhaps TRBD2 (6 bases). The germline V gene has CDR1 MGHDK and CDR2 SYGVNS. Trimming pared 3 bases from V and 5 bases from J, leaving 14 bases between. The CDR3 has 14 residues. The CDR3 is CASSDRLTGDEQYF. The CDR3 DNA reads TGTGCCAGCAGTGATCGTTTAACGGGAGACGAGCAGTACTTC.

This clonotype was seen more than once but under ten times. The chain uses TRBV28 and TRBJ1-5; 7 bases match TRBD1. V was pared by 3 bases and J by 2 bases, with 4 bases of the junction left unmatched. The CDR3 runs 15 residues. Germline CDR1 is MDHEN and CDR2 is SYDVKM. This CDR3 reads CASSFHRGGNQPQHF. DNA of the CDR3: TGTGCCAGCAGTTTCCACAGGGGAGGCAATCAGCCCCAGCATTTT.

The chain employs TRBV20-1 and TRBJ2-2; TRBD2 is a possible D gene (5 bases). In germline, CDR1 is DFQATT, CDR2 SNEGSKA (reference sequence). V was cut by 3 bases and J by 4 bases, with 18 bases left in between. This CDR3 region has 16 residues. The CDR3 spells CSARAGYRRGTGELFF. In nucleotides, the CDR3 is TGCAGTGCTAGGGCCGGGTACCGCCGGGGCACCGGGGAGCTGTTTTTT.